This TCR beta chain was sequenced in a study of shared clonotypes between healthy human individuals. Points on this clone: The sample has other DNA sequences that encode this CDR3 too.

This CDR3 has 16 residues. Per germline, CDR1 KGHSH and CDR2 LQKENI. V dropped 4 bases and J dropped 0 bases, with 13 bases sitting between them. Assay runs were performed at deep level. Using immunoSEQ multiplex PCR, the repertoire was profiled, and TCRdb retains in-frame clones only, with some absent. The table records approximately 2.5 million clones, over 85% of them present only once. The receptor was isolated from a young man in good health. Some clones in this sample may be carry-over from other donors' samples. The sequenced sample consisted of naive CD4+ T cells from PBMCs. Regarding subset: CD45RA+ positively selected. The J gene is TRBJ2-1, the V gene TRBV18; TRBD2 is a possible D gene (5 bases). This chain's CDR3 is CASSLLATSSYNEQFF. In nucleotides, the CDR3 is TGTGCCAGCTCACTCTTAGCGACGAGCTCCTACAATGAGCAGTTCTTC.